This T cell receptor beta chain was recorded in a study of T cells in localized non-small cell lung cancer. Study conclusions and caveats: Peak T cell clonality was found in uninvolved adjacent lung, exceeding tumor. Heterogeneity remains possible because sequencing was limited to only one tumor region.

Of note for this clone: Its antigen remains unknown.

Some clones are missing from TCRdb's copy, which holds only in-frame ones; the method was immunoSEQ multiplex PCR. The table has tens of thousands of clones, around 90% seen once. The receptor's source is a female donor over 55 with stage III squamous cell lung carcinoma. The source material was peripheral blood, sampled before any cancer treatment.

The CDR3: CASGPVRYGYTF. For the CDR3, the DNA is TGTGCCAGTGGGCCAGTTCGGTATGGCTACACCTTC. V usage is TRBV7-9 and J usage is TRBJ1-2; no clear D gene. The CDR3 contains 12 residues. V was trimmed by 9 bases and J by 5 bases, leaving 13 bases between them. Looked up from germline, CDR1 is SEHNR and CDR2 is FQNEAQ (reference sequence).